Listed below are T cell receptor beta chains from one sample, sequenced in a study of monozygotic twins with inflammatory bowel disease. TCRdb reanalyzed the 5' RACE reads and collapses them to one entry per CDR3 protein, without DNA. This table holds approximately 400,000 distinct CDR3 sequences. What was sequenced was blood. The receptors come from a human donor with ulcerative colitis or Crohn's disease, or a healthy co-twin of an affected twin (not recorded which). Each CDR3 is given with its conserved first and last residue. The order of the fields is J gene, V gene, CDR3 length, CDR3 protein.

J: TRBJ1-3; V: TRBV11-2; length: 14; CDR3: CASSLGLQGNTIYF
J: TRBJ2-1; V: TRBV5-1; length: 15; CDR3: CASSSRGGGSNEQFF
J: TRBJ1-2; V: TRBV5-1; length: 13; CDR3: CASVGAGSDGYTF
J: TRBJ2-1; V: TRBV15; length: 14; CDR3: CATSRDRYYNEQFF
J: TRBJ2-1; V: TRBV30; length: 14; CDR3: CAWKDRTSYNEQFF
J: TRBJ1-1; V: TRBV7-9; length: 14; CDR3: CASSPQGANTEAFF
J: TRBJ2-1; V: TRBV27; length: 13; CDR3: CASSEGLGWAQFF
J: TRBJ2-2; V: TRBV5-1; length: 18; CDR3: CASSLVGQGASNTGELFF
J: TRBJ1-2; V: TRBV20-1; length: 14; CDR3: CSARQTTTNYGYTF
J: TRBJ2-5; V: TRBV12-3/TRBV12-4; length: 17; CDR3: CASSLSGLAPKGETQYF
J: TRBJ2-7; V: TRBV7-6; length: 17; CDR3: CASSSFGRTRDSYEQYF
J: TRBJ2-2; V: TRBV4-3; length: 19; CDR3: CASSQGPGGSGSGTGELFF